This T cell receptor beta chain stems from a study of cytomegalovirus exposure and HLA in healthy donors. Study as a whole: Both the roughly 120 validation repertoires and the approximately 670 first-cohort repertoires used the same platform, as reported by a later analysis. Whole-study findings and limits: A few CMV-associated chains were confirmed in vitro to be specific for CMV antigens. According to the study, around 160 TCR beta chains were cytomegalovirus-associated.

On this clone itself: Its antigen remains unknown.

This table comes from immunoSEQ multiplex PCR, and its TCRdb copy is limited to in-frame clones, with some not included. This table holds some 250,000 clones, 90% found once. Separate from the approximately 700-subject first cohort was the roughly 120-subject validation cohort, to which the donors belonged. The specimen sequenced was PBMCs. The sequence came from a woman between 25 and 40 years old in good health and CMV-seronegative.

The CDR3 sequence: CASRSAGALNQPQHF. CDR3 DNA: TGTGCCAGCAGGTCGGCCGGGGCCCTAAATCAGCCCCAGCATTTT. This rearrangement joins TRBV27 to TRBJ1-5, with TRBD1 as a possible D gene (5 bases). Trimming removed 6 bases from V and 4 bases from J, with 16 bases in between. From germline, CDR1 is MNHEY and CDR2 SMNVEV (reference sequence). The CDR3 runs 15 residues.